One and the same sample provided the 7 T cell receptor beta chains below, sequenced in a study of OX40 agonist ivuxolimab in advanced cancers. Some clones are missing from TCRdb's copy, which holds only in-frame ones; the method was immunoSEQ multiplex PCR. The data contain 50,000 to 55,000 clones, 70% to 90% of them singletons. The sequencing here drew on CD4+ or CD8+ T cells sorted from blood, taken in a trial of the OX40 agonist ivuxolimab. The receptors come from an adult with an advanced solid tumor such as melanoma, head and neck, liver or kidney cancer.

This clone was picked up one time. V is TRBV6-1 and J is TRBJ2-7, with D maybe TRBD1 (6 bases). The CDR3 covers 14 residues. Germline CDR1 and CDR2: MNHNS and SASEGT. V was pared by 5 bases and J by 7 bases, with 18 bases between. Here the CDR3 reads CASSSLTGSREQYF. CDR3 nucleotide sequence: TGTGCCAGCAGTTCTCTGACAGGATCTCGGGAGCAGTACTTC.

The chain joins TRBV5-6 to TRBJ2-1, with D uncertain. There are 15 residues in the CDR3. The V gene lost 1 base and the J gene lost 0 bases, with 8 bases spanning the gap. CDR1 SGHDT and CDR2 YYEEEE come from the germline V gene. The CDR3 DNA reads TGTGCCAGCAGCTTGTCATATAGCTCCTACAATGAGCAGTTCTTC. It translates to CASSLSYSSYNEQFF.

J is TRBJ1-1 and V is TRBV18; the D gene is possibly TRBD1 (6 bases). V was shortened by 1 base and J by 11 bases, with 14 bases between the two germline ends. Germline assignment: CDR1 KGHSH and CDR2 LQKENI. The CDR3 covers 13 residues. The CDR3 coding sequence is TGTGCCAGCTCACCACGTGGACGGACAGATGCTTTCTTT. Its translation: CASSPRGRTDAFF.

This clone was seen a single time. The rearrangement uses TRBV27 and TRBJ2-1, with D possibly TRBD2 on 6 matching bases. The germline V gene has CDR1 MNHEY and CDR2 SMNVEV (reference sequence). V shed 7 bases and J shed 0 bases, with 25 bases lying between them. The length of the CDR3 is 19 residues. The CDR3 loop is CASKNIPGRDWDSYNEQFF. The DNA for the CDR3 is TGTGCCAGCAAAAACATCCCAGGACGGGACTGGGACTCCTACAATGAGCAGTTCTTC.

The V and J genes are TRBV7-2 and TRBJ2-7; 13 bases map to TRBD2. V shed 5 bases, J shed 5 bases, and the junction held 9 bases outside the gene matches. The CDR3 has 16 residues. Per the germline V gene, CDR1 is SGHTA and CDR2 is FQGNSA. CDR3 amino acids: CASSGYGLAGANEQYF. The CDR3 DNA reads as TGTGCCAGCAGCGGATACGGACTAGCGGGAGCCAACGAGCAGTACTTC.

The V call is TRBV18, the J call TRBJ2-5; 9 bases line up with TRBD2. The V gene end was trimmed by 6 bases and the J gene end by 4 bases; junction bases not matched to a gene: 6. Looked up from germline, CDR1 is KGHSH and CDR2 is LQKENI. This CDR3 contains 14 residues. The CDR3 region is CASSSGGPGETQYF. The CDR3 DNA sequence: TGTGCCAGCTCCAGCGGGGGGCCTGGAGAGACCCAGTACTTC.

For the CDR3, the DNA is TGTGCCAGCAGTGATTGGTTGGACAGGGCCTACGAGCAGTACTTC. Amino acids: CASSDWLDRAYEQYF. The rearrangement joins TRBV6-1 to TRBJ2-7; TRBD1 aligns across 8 bases. The CDR3 is 15 amino acids. V was clipped by 3 bases and J by 2 bases; unmatched bases: 6. Germline CDR1 MNHNS, CDR2 SASEGT.